Each of the 28 T cell receptor beta chains below was sequenced from the same sample in a study of glioma-infiltrating T cells. Amplification of TCR alpha and beta CDR3 regions from RNA used iRepertoire nested multiplex PCR. MiXCR, applied by TCRdb to the multiplex PCR reads, yields one record per CDR3 protein. The sample has roughly 120,000 distinct CDR3 sequences, approximately 23% seen once; the top ten hold 13% to 15%. Sequencing was carried out using glioma tissue, nonneoplastic brain tissue, or PBMCs (not recorded which). These receptors were taken from a human donor with low-grade glioma or glioblastoma, undergoing nonglioma brain surgery, or in good health (not recorded which).

This clonotype has only a few counts. V and J are TRBV19 and TRBJ2-5; 8 bases are shared with TRBD1. The germline gives CDR1 LNHDA, CDR2 SQIVND (reference sequence). The CDR3 runs 15 residues. Unmatched junction bases numbered 10, after V lost 6 bases and J lost 4 bases. This CDR3 is CASSARTGTGETQYF. The CDR3 region has the DNA TGTGCCAGTAGCGCTCGGACAGGGACAGGAGAGACCCAGTACTTC.

This clonotype has a count of ten or more. The genes are TRBV20-1 and TRBJ2-7; perhaps D is TRBD1 or TRBD2 (5 bases each). This CDR3 is built from 14 residues. In germline, CDR1 is DFQATT, CDR2 SNEGSKA (reference sequence). Trimming removed 6 bases at V and 2 bases at J, with 17 bases between. CDR3 loop: CSACPGTATYEQYF. CDR3 sequence (DNA): TGCAGTGCCTGTCCCGGGACGGCCACCTACGAGCAGTACTTC.

This clonotype was seen repeatedly, ten times or more. The V call is TRBV3-1, the J call TRBJ2-7, with 8 bases fitting TRBD2. The germline V gene encodes CDR1 LGHDT and CDR2 YNNKEL (reference sequence). The CDR3 is 17 residues long. J was trimmed by 3 bases and V by 0 bases; bases with no gene match: 10. The chain's CDR3 is CASSQDLSLAGSYEQYF. The CDR3 DNA sequence: TGTGCCAGCAGCCAAGATTTGAGCCTAGCGGGTAGCTACGAGCAGTACTTC.

This clonotype was seen more than once but under ten times. The chain recombines TRBV4-1 with TRBJ1-2; D is undetermined. There are 18 residues in the CDR3. Germline CDR1 reads MGHRA; CDR2 reads YSYEKL. V was pared by 1 base and J by 7 bases, with 25 bases between. CDR3 residues: CASSQGSTPFGWEPGYTF. CDR3 DNA sequence: TGCGCCAGCAGCCAAGGATCCACCCCGTTCGGGTGGGAACCTGGCTACACCTTC.

This clonotype was observed at least ten times. The gene calls are TRBV2 and TRBJ1-6, with D perhaps TRBD1 (5 bases). The V gene lost 3 bases and the J gene lost 17 bases, with 11 bases spanning the gap. CDR3 length: 11 amino acids. The germline V gene has CDR1 SNHLY and CDR2 FYNNEI. The CDR3 DNA sequence: TGTGCCAGCAGTGAGTCCCCGACAGTCCACTTT. Protein: CASSESPTVHF.

With regard to this clonotype: A clone one base away is much larger, so this may be a read error. Given the absence of the conserved phenylalanine or tryptophan at the CDR3 end, a read error is likely. The chain links TRBV5-1 to TRBJ2-3; TRBD2 is a possible D gene (6 bases). Germline-derived CDR1 and CDR2 are SGHRS and YFSETQ. V lost 2 bases and J lost 0, with 13 bases in between. The length of the CDR3 is 16 residues. The CDR3 spells CASSFIAGLSTDTQYL. CDR3 nucleotides: TGCGCCAGCAGCTTCATTGCGGGACTTAGCACAGATACGCAGTATCTT.

In this sample, this clonotype turned up many times. The chain combines TRBV6-1 with TRBJ2-5; 8 nucleotides match TRBD2. This CDR3 is 13 amino acids long. Germline CDR1 is MNHNS and CDR2 is SASEGT. With 8 bases clipped from V and 4 bases from J, the junction kept 6 bases outside the gene matches. The DNA of the CDR3 is TGTGCCAGCCAAGAGCGGGAGATAGAGACCCAGTACTTC. Residues: CASQEREIETQYF.

V is TRBV12-3 or TRBV12-4 and J is TRBJ1-2; 7 positions match TRBD1. This CDR3 region has 16 residues. Trimming cost V 3 bases and J 7 bases; bases outside gene matches: 14. The CDR3 here is CASSFGLGTALSGYTF. CDR3 nucleotide sequence: TGTGCCAGCAGTTTTGGGTTGGGGACAGCCCTCTCTGGCTACACCTTC.

Ten or more counts support this clonotype. The chain couples TRBV3-1 to TRBJ1-1, with D maybe TRBD1 (5 bases). The CDR3 has 14 amino acids. Looked up from germline, CDR1 is LGHDT and CDR2 is YNNKEL (reference sequence). V lost 1 base to trimming and J lost 3 bases, with 9 bases between them. The CDR3 sequence: CASSQGGADTEAFF. In nucleotides, the CDR3 is TGTGCCAGCAGCCAAGGGGGCGCGGACACTGAAGCTTTCTTT.

A note on this clonotype: Given a much more abundant clone one base away, this may be a read error. The rearrangement uses TRBV19 and TRBJ2-2; D unclear. Germline V gives CDR1 LNHDA, CDR2 SQIVND (reference sequence). The germline V and J ends were trimmed by 9 bases and 4 bases, with 12 bases remaining between them. The CDR3 is 13 amino acids. The chain's CDR3 is CASNQLATGELFF. The CDR3 coding sequence is TGTGCCAGCAACCAACTTGCCACCGGGGAGCTGTTTTTT.

This clonotype was observed a few times. V is TRBV5-4 and J is TRBJ2-3; D is ambiguous. With 6 bases removed from V and 2 bases from J, the gap between germline ends came to 13 bases. Per the germline V gene, CDR1 is SGHNT and CDR2 is YYREEE (reference sequence). CDR3 length: 14 residues. The CDR3, as DNA: TGTGCCAGCACCTCGCGGATTAACACAGATACGCAGTATTTT. This sequence encodes CASTSRINTDTQYF.

This chain links TRBV24-1 with TRBJ2-7; no reliable D call. Germline V gives CDR1 KGHDR, CDR2 SFDVKD. The CDR3 is 11 residues long. V was cut by 3 bases and J by 3 bases, with 2 bases left in between. CDR3 nucleotides: TGTGCCACCAGTGATAGCTACGAGCAGTACTTC. It is translated as CATSDSYEQYF.

This clonotype was seen many times. The rearrangement joins TRBV2 to TRBJ1-5; 8 bases are shared with TRBD1. There are 13 residues in the CDR3. CDR1 and CDR2 (germline): SNHLY, FYNNEI. V lost 6 bases to trimming and J lost 5 bases; unmatched junction nucleotides: 3. The CDR3, as DNA: TGTGCCAGCAGCGGGACAGGAGATCAGCCCCAGCATTTT. Protein sequence: CASSGTGDQPQHF.

This clonotype has ten or more counts. The chain joins TRBV12-3 or TRBV12-4 to TRBJ2-3, with 9 bases identical to TRBD2. The J segment lost 5 bases and the V segment lost 6 bases, leaving 15 bases of the junction unmatched. This CDR3 is built from 17 residues. CDR3: CASRSAGTSSGGDTQYF. In DNA form, the CDR3 reads TGTGCCAGCAGATCCGCCGGGACTAGCTCTGGAGGAGATACGCAGTATTTT.

This clonotype was detected ten times or more. A junction end diverges from the germline sequence, so it may reflect a read error. This rearrangement joins TRBV7-8 to TRBJ2-7, with TRBD2 as a possible D gene (6 bases). CDR1 and CDR2 (germline): SGHVS, FQNEAQ. The CDR3 runs 15 residues. The CDR3 nucleotides are TGTGCCAACAGCTTAGCGAGGACTCCGGGAGTAGAGCAGTACTTC. It is translated as CANSLARTPGVEQYF.

This clonotype was seen only a few times. The rearrangement uses TRBV5-6 and TRBJ2-7; TRBD2 matches at 7 bases. Germline lookup yields CDR1 SGHDT and CDR2 YYEEEE. The junction had 6 bases not matched to a gene; V was cut back by 4 bases and J by 2 bases. CDR3 length equals 14 residues. DNA for the CDR3: TGTGCCAGCAGCCCTGGGGGGACTACCTACGAGCAGTACTTC. It translates to CASSPGGTTYEQYF.

The chain joins TRBV19 to TRBJ2-7, with TRBD1 as a possible D gene (6 bases). The V gene lost 7 bases and the J gene lost 0 bases, with 19 bases spanning the gap. The germline gives CDR1 LNHDA, CDR2 SQIVND (reference sequence). The CDR3 has 16 amino acids. In nucleotides, the CDR3 is TGTGCCAGTACCGCTTCCTGGGGGCCTCACTCCTACGAGCAGTACTTC. It codes for CASTASWGPHSYEQYF.

There are many counts of this clonotype. J is TRBJ2-7 and V is TRBV3-1; 8 bases match TRBD2. Germline CDR1 and CDR2: LGHDT and YNNKEL (reference sequence). The CDR3 has 14 residues. The trim removed 4 bases at V and 2 bases at J, leaving 4 bases unmatched. CDR3 in DNA: TGTGCCAGCAGCCTTACGGGACTAGCCTACGAGCAGTACTTC. Amino acid sequence: CASSLTGLAYEQYF.

This clonotype was seen many times. The J gene is TRBJ2-7, the V gene TRBV28; the D gene is possibly TRBD2 (6 bases). Germline V gene sequence: CDR1 MDHEN, CDR2 SYDVKM. This CDR3 contains 17 residues. V lost 2 bases, J lost 0 bases, and 17 bases lay in between. The DNA of the CDR3 is TGTGCCAGCAGTTTACTCCATTCGGGGGACCTCTCCTACGAGCAGTACTTC. Amino acid sequence: CASSLLHSGDLSYEQYF.

This clonotype showed up just once. This may be a read error: a much more frequent sequence differs by one nucleotide. This chain links TRBV27 with TRBJ2-1; TRBD2 matches at 7 bases. With V trimmed by 7 bases and J by 6 bases, 12 bases remained unmatched. The CDR3 has 15 amino acids. Germline lookup yields CDR1 MNHEY and CDR2 SMNVEV (reference sequence). The CDR3 DNA is TGTGCCAGCACGGGACTAACGGGAGCCCCCAATGAGCAGTTCTTC. Protein: CASTGLTGAPNEQFF.

This clonotype showed up just a few times. The genes are TRBV29-1 and TRBJ1-5; 11 bases line up with TRBD1. CDR3 length: 13 residues. Germline CDR1 and CDR2: SQVTM and ANQGSEA. V shed 1 base and J 10 bases; nucleotides not matched to a gene: 3. CDR3 amino acids: CSVEGTGGEPQHF. The CDR3, as DNA: TGCAGCGTTGAAGGGACAGGGGGCGAACCCCAGCATTTT.

This clonotype showed up many times. The chain has TRBV4-3 and TRBJ1-1; TRBD1 is a possible D gene (5 bases). There are 14 residues in the CDR3. Germline loops: CDR1 LGHNA, CDR2 YSLEER. The V and J ends lost 3 bases and 7 bases respectively, with 15 bases between them. CDR3: CASSHTTGPFEAFF. CDR3 bases: TGCGCCAGCAGCCATACTACAGGACCCTTTGAAGCTTTCTTT.

This clonotype was detected only a few times. The rearrangement links TRBV5-4 to TRBJ2-1; 7 nucleotides match TRBD2. After removal of 2 bases from V and 3 bases from J, the junction contained 5 bases not matched to a gene. Germline V gives CDR1 SGHNT, CDR2 YYREEE (reference sequence). This CDR3 spans 15 amino acids. CDR3 coding DNA: TGTGCCAGCAGCTTAGGGCGGGAGAGCTACAATGAGCAGTTCTTC. Protein: CASSLGRESYNEQFF.

There are many counts of this clonotype. The chain has TRBV27 and TRBJ2-2, with D perhaps matching TRBD1 (5 bases). This CDR3 is 15 amino acids long. Germline CDR1 reads MNHEY; CDR2 reads SMNVEV (reference sequence). V was shortened by 6 bases and J by 0 bases, with 11 bases between the two germline ends. The CDR3 spells CASSPLGANTGELFF. In DNA form, the CDR3 reads TGTGCCAGCAGCCCTCTAGGGGCGAACACCGGGGAGCTGTTTTTT.

The genes are TRBV29-1 and TRBJ2-4, with D hard to call. Germline V CDR1 and CDR2: SQVTM, ANQGSEA. The CDR3 totals 14 residues. The V end lost 7 bases, the J end lost 1 base, and 14 bases lay between the germline ends. The DNA of the CDR3 is TGCAGCGCCGAAGGGCATGCGGCCAAAAACATTCAGTACTTC. This sequence encodes CSAEGHAAKNIQYF.

This clonotype was seen at least ten times. This sequence joins TRBV27 and TRBJ2-7; 14 positions agree with TRBD2. V lost 7 bases, J lost 6 bases, and 11 bases stayed unmatched. This CDR3 comprises 16 residues. CDR1 is MNHEY, CDR2 SMNVEV, per germline (reference sequence). The CDR3 loop reads CASKRGTSGSPAEQYF. The CDR3 bases are TGTGCCAGCAAAAGAGGGACTAGCGGGAGTCCAGCCGAGCAGTACTTC.

This clonotype came up many times. The chain recombines TRBV2 with TRBJ1-1; no definite D call. The germline gives CDR1 SNHLY, CDR2 FYNNEI. The CDR3 runs to 14 residues. Trimming cost V 4 bases and J 0 bases, with 9 bases left between them. As DNA, the CDR3 is TGTGCCAGCAGTGTGGAGGCAGTGAACACTGAAGCTTTCTTT. Translated: CASSVEAVNTEAFF.

About this clonotype: This sequence may be a read error, since a much larger clone differs from it by one base. The rearrangement links TRBV11-2 to TRBJ2-7; the match to TRBD2 covers 9 bases. CDR3 length equals 14 residues. Germline V lookup: CDR1 SGHAT, CDR2 FQNNGV. CDR3 DNA: TGTGCCAGCGGCTTGACTAGCGGCTATTACGAGCAGTACTTC. This sequence encodes CASGLTSGYYEQYF.